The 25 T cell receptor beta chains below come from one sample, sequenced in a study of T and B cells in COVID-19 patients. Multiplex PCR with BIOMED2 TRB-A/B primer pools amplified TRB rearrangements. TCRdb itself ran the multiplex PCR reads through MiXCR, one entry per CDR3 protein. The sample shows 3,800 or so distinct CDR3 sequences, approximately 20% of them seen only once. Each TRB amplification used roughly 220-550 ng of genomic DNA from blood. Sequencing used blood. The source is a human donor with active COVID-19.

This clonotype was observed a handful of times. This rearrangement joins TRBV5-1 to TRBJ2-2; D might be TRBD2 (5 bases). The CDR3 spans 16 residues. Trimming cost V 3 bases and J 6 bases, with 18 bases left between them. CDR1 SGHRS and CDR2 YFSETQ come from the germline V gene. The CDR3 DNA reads TGCGCCAGCAGCTCCTCCGGGGAGTCAATCGCCGGGGAGCTGTTTTTT. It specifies CASSSSGESIAGELFF.

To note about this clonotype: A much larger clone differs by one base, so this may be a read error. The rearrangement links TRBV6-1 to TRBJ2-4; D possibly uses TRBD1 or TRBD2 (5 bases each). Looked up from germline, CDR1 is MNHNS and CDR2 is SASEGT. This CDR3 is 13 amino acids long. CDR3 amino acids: CATHEGYKNILYF. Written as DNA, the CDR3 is TGTGCCACCCATGAGGGGTACAAAAACATTCTGTACTTC.

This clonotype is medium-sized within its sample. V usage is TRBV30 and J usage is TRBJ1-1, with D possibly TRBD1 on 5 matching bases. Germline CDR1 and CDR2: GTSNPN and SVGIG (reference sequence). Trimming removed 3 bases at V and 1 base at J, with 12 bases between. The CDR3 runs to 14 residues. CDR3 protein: CAWRKDRTNTEAFF. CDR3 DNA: TGTGCCTGGAGAAAAGACAGAACGAACACTGAAGCTTTCTTT.

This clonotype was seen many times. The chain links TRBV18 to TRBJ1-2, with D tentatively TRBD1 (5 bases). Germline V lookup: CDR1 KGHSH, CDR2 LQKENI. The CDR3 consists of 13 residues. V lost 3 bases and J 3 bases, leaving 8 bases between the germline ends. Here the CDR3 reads CASSPGQDYGYTF. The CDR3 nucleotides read TGTGCCAGCTCACCGGGGCAGGACTATGGCTACACCTTC.

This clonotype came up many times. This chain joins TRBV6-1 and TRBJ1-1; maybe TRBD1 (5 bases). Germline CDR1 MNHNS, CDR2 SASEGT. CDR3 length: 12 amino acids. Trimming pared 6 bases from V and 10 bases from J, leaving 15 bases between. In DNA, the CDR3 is TGTGCCAGCAGAGCCGTTGGGACGAGAGCTTTCTTT. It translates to CASRAVGTRAFF.

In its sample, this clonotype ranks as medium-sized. For the CDR3, the DNA is TGTGCCAGAAGCTCTCTGAGACGACTAGCTCGGGGCACAGATACGCAGTATTTT. Encoded protein: CARSSLRRLARGTDTQYF. The rearrangement links TRBV5-3 to TRBJ2-3; 7 bases map to TRBD2. TRBV5-3 is an ORF, with its function uncertain. The CDR3 has 18 residues. V shed 3 bases, J shed 1 base, and the junction held 14 bases outside the gene matches.

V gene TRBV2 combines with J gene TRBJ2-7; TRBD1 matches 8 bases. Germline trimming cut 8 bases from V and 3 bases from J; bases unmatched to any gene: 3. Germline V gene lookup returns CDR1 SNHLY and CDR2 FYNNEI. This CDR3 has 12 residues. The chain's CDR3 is CASRQGFYEQYF. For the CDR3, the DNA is TGTGCCAGCCGACAGGGGTTCTACGAGCAGTACTTC. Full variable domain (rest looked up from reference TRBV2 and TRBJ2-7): EPEVTQTPSHQVTQMGQEVILRCVPISNHLYFYWYRQILGQKVEFLVSFYNNEISEKSEIFDDQFSVERPDGSNFTLKIRSTKLEDSAMYFCASRQGFYEQYFGPGTRLTVT.

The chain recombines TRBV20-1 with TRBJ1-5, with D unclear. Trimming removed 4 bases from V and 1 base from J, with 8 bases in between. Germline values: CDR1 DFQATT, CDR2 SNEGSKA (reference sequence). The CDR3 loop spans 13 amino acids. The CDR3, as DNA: TGCAGTGCTAAGGGTCAAAGCAATCAGCCCCAGCATTTT. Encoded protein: CSAKGQSNQPQHF.

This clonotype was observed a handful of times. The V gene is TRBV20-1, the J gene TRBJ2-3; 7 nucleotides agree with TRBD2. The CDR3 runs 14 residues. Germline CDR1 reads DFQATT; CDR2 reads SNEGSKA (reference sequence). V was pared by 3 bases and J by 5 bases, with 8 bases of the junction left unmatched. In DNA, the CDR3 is TGCAGTGCTAGGTTTCGGGAGGTCGGAGATACGCAGTATTTT. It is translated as CSARFREVGDTQYF.

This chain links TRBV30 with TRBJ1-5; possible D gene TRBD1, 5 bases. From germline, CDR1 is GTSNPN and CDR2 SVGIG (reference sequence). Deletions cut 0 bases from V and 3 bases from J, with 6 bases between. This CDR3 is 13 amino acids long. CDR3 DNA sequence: TGTGCCTGGAGTGTAGGGGCCAATCAGCCCCAGCATTTT. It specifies CAWSVGANQPQHF.

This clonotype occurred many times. Written as DNA, the CDR3 is TGCGCCAGCAGCTTGGAGCCTAGCGGGAGGTTCAATGAGCAGTTCTTC. It specifies CASSLEPSGRFNEQFF. J is TRBJ2-1 and V is TRBV5-1; 11 nucleotides align to TRBD2. The CDR3 runs to 16 residues. Germline CDR1 and CDR2: SGHRS and YFSETQ. The V gene end was trimmed by 0 bases and the J gene end by 6 bases; junction bases not matched to a gene: 5.

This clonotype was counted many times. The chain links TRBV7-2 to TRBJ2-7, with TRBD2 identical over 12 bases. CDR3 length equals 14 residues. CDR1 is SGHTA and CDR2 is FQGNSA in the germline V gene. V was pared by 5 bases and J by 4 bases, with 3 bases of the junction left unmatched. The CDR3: CASSATSGGYEQYF. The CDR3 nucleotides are TGTGCCAGCAGCGCGACTAGCGGGGGTTACGAGCAGTACTTC.

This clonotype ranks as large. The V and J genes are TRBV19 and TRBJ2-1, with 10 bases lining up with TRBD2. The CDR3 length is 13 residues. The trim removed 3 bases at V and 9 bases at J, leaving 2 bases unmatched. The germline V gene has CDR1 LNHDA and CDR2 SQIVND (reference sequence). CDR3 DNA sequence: TGTGCCAGTAGTATTCCTAGCGGGAGTGAGCAGTTCTTC. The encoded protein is CASSIPSGSEQFF. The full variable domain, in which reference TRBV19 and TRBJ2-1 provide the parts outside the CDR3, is DGGITQSPKYLFRKEGQNVTLSCEQNLNHDAMYWYRQDPGQGLRLIYYSQIVNDFQKGDIAEGYSVSREKKESFPLTVTSAQKNPTAFYLCASSIPSGSEQFFGPGTRLTVL.

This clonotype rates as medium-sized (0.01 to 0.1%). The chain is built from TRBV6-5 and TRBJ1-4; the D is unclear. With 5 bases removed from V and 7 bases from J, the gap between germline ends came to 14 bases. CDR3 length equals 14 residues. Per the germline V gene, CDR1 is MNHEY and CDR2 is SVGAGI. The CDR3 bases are TGTGCCAGCAGTGCCACACTCAAAGGTGAAAAACTGTTTTTT. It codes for CASSATLKGEKLFF.

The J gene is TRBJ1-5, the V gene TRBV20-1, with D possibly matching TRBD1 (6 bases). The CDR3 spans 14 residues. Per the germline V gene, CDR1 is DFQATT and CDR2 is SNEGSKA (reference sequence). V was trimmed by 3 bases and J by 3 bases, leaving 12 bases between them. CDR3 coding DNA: TGCAGTGCTAGTCTAGGGGGATCCAATCAGCCCCAGCATTTT. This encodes CSASLGGSNQPQHF.

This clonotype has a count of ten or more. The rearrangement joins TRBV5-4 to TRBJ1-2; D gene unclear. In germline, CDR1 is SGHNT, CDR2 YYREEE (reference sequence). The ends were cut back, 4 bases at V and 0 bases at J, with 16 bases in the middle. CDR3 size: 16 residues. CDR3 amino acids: CASSPIDGRANYGYTF. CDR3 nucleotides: TGTGCCAGCAGCCCTATCGACGGAAGGGCTAACTATGGCTACACCTTC. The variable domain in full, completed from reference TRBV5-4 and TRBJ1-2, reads ETGVTQSPTHLIKTRGQQVTLRCSSQSGHNTVSWYQQALGQGPQFIFQYYREEENGRGNFPPRFSGLQFPNYSSELNVNALELDDSALYLCASSPIDGRANYGYTFGSGTRLTVV.

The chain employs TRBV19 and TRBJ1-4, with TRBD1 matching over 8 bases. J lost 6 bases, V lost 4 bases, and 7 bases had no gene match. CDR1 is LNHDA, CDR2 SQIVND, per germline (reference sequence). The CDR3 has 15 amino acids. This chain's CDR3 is CASSSPDRAHEKLFF. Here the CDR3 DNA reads TGTGCCAGTAGTAGCCCGGACAGGGCTCATGAAAAACTGTTTTTT.

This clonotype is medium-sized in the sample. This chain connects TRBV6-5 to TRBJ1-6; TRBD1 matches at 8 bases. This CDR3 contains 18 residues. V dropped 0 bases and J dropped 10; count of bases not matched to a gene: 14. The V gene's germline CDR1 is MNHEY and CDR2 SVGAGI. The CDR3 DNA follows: TGTGCCAGCAGTTACTCGAATTCAGGGGGCGCGGGTCGATCACCCCTCCACTTT. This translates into CASSYSNSGGAGRSPLHF.

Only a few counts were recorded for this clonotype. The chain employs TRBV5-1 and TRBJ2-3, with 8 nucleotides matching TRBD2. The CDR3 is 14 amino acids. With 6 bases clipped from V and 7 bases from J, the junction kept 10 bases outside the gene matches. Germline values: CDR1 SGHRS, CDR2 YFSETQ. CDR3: CASTRGGVSNTQYF. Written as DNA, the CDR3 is TGCGCCAGCACCCGGGGGGGTGTTTCTAATACGCAGTATTTT.

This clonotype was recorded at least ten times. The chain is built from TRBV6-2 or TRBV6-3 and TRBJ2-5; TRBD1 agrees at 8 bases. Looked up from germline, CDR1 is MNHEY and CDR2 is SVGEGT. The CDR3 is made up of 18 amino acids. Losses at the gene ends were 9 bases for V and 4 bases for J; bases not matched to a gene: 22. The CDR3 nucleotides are TGTGCCAGGAGTGATTTGGGGCGGGACAGGTATAGGGTAGAGACCCAGTACTTC. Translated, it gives CARSDLGRDRYRVETQYF.

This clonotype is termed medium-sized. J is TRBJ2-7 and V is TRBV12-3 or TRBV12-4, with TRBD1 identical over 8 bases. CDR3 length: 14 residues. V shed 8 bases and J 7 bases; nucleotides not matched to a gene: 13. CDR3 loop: CASGQVTGGREQYF. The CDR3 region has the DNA TGTGCCAGCGGGCAGGTTACAGGGGGTAGGGAGCAGTACTTC.

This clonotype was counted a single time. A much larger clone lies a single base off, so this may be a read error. The CDR3 region has the DNA TGTGCCAGCAGCCGACCCCTAGGGGAGCAGTACTTC. This encodes CASSRPLGEQYF. This rearrangement joins TRBV7-2 to TRBJ2-7; D remains unclear. V was cut by 5 bases and J by 7 bases, with 12 bases left in between. The CDR3 has 12 amino acids. From germline, CDR1 is SGHTA and CDR2 FQGNSA.

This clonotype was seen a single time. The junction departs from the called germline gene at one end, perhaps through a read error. CDR3 in DNA: TGTGCCAGCTGCCAAGCTCAAGGGGAGGGCAATCAGCCCCAGCATTTT. Amino acid sequence: CASCQAQGEGNQPQHF. This rearrangement joins TRBV4-2 to TRBJ1-5, with a tentative D call TRBD1 (5 bases). CDR1 is LGHNA, CDR2 YNFKEQ, per germline. This CDR3 region has 16 residues.

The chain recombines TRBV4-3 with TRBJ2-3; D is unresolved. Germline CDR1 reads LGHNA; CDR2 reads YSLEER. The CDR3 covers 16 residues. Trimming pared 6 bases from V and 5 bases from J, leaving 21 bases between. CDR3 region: CASSQILSDLGDTQYF. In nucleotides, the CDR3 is TGCGCCAGCAGTCAAATATTGTCGGATCTTGGAGATACGCAGTATTTT.

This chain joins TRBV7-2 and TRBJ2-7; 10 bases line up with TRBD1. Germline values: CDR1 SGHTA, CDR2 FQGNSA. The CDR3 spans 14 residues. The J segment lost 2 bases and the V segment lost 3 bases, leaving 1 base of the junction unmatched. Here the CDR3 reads CASSLGQGTYEQYF. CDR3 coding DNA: TGTGCCAGCAGCTTGGGACAGGGGACCTACGAGCAGTACTTC.